A selection of T cell receptor beta chains follows, all from one sample in a study of Graves' ophthalmopathy and Graves' hyperthyroidism. TCRdb used MiXCR to reprocess the multiplex PCR reads, holding one entry per CDR3 protein. The repertoire holds around 520,000 distinct CDR3 sequences, with about 35% as singletons. Sequenced sample: peripheral blood or thyroid tissue (not recorded which). All receptors come from an adult man with Graves' hyperthyroidism. CDR3s leave out the opening cysteine and the closing phenylalanine or tryptophan. Only some rows state a clone size, as once, few, many or a class for expanded clones.

J gene: TRBJ2-7
clone size: -
V gene: TRBV12-3/TRBV12-4
CDR3 protein: ASSESSYNEQY

J gene: TRBJ2-7
clone size: -
V gene: TRBV6-1
CDR3 protein: ASSPTSGAAYEQY

J gene: TRBJ2-2
clone size: many
V gene: TRBV7-9
CDR3 protein: ASSLPWSGELF

J gene: TRBJ2-2
clone size: many
V gene: TRBV29-1
CDR3 protein: SVEVPNTGELF

J gene: TRBJ2-7
clone size: -
V gene: TRBV12-3/TRBV12-4
CDR3 protein: ASSLKPPHYEQY

J gene: TRBJ2-3
clone size: -
V gene: TRBV12-3/TRBV12-4
CDR3 protein: ASSPSLVGDTQY

J gene: TRBJ1-5
clone size: many
V gene: TRBV10-3
CDR3 protein: AISEGGISNQPQH

J gene: TRBJ1-2
clone size: many
V gene: TRBV10-3
CDR3 protein: AISESTGPNYGYT

J gene: TRBJ2-7
clone size: many
V gene: TRBV7-6
CDR3 protein: ASSLLVPSLGAHEQY

J gene: TRBJ1-5
clone size: -
V gene: TRBV2
CDR3 protein: ASVPGQHSNQPQH

J gene: TRBJ2-2
clone size: -
V gene: TRBV4-2
CDR3 protein: ASSQDNGIGTGELF

J gene: TRBJ1-4
clone size: -
V gene: TRBV7-8
CDR3 protein: ASSLVEQRTNEKLF

J gene: TRBJ1-1
clone size: -
V gene: TRBV9
CDR3 protein: ASSHGQGSTLHPEAF

J gene: -
clone size: -
V gene: TRBV7-9
CDR3 protein: ASSLAGTAANEQF

J gene: TRBJ1-4
clone size: many
V gene: TRBV12-5
CDR3 protein: ASGLGEKLF

J gene: TRBJ2-2
clone size: -
V gene: TRBV29-1
CDR3 protein: SAGQNTGELF

J gene: TRBJ2-7
clone size: -
V gene: TRBV12-5
CDR3 protein: ASGLVIAGTSSYEQY

J gene: TRBJ2-7
clone size: -
V gene: TRBV18
CDR3 protein: ASSPPTSGSSYEQY

J gene: TRBJ2-6
clone size: many
V gene: TRBV6-5
CDR3 protein: ASRAGSGANVLT

J gene: TRBJ2-5
clone size: many
V gene: TRBV12-3/TRBV12-4
CDR3 protein: ATQQGAGETQY

J gene: TRBJ2-7
clone size: -
V gene: TRBV24-1
CDR3 protein: ATSSERPNRAHEQY

J gene: TRBJ2-7
clone size: many
V gene: TRBV7-9
CDR3 protein: ASSTLRSATQGYEQY

J gene: TRBJ1-3
clone size: few
V gene: TRBV28
CDR3 protein: ASRTDSGNTIY

J gene: TRBJ1-1
clone size: once
V gene: TRBV24-1
CDR3 protein: ATGTGMNTEAF

J gene: TRBJ2-7
clone size: many
V gene: TRBV9
CDR3 protein: ASSVGSGPSYEQY

J gene: TRBJ1-6
clone size: -
V gene: TRBV6-5
CDR3 protein: ASSEGGEGSPLH

J gene: TRBJ2-2
clone size: -
V gene: TRBV6-1
CDR3 protein: ASSEKGWSTGELF

J gene: TRBJ1-1
clone size: many
V gene: TRBV5-1
CDR3 protein: ASSVDSEAF

J gene: TRBJ2-6
clone size: -
V gene: TRBV12-3/TRBV12-4
CDR3 protein: ASSSRWTGYSGANVLT

J gene: TRBJ1-2
clone size: -
V gene: TRBV7-9
CDR3 protein: ASNFQGFGYT

J gene: TRBJ1-5
clone size: many
V gene: TRBV12-3/TRBV12-4
CDR3 protein: ASSFVGRDQPQH

J gene: TRBJ1-3
clone size: few
V gene: TRBV6-1
CDR3 protein: ASSEAARAGNTIY

J gene: TRBJ2-3
clone size: many
V gene: TRBV25-1
CDR3 protein: ASSDSSGSPDTQY

J gene: TRBJ2-3
clone size: -
V gene: TRBV5-1
CDR3 protein: ASSLSGPGQGVDTQY

J gene: -
clone size: few
V gene: TRBV29-1
CDR3 protein: SLRTSVYGEQF

J gene: TRBJ2-7
clone size: few
V gene: TRBV19
CDR3 protein: ASSPRTESSYEQY

J gene: -
clone size: -
V gene: TRBV2
CDR3 protein: ATGQGARSYNEQF

J gene: TRBJ2-7
clone size: -
V gene: TRBV20-1
CDR3 protein: SASSGQFSYEQY

J gene: TRBJ2-7
clone size: many
V gene: TRBV6-5
CDR3 protein: ASRGGSYEQY

J gene: -
clone size: -
V gene: TRBV20-1
CDR3 protein: SARTGDGGTSGNEQF

J gene: TRBJ2-3
clone size: -
V gene: TRBV7-2
CDR3 protein: ASSPVVADTQY

J gene: TRBJ2-7
clone size: few
V gene: TRBV6-5
CDR3 protein: ASRPTGVYEQY

J gene: TRBJ1-5
clone size: -
V gene: TRBV27
CDR3 protein: ASTTLNQPQH

J gene: TRBJ2-7
clone size: many
V gene: TRBV6-2/TRBV6-3
CDR3 protein: ASSYSIDKISYEQY

J gene: TRBJ1-2
clone size: few
V gene: TRBV30
CDR3 protein: ACTFRDRGQGYT

J gene: -
clone size: -
V gene: TRBV10-3
CDR3 protein: AISPSSGRTYNEQF

J gene: TRBJ1-6
clone size: -
V gene: TRBV9
CDR3 protein: ASSEDDKPYNSPLH

J gene: TRBJ2-5
clone size: many
V gene: TRBV6-6
CDR3 protein: ASSWGRQETQY

J gene: TRBJ2-6
clone size: -
V gene: TRBV7-2
CDR3 protein: ASSLGPGAGGNVLT

J gene: TRBJ1-2
clone size: -
V gene: TRBV19
CDR3 protein: ASSIGLRVLYGYT

J gene: TRBJ1-1
clone size: many
V gene: TRBV2
CDR3 protein: ASRRQGAGAEAF

J gene: TRBJ1-1
clone size: few
V gene: TRBV6-1
CDR3 protein: ASSDRPYRTEAF

J gene: TRBJ2-5
clone size: -
V gene: TRBV27
CDR3 protein: ASSSTGLASYQETQY